These 13 T cell receptor beta chains originate from one sample sequenced in a study of cytomegalovirus exposure and HLA in healthy donors (dated by TCRdb to between 2016 and 2019). To prepare the library, the immunoSEQ multiplex PCR assay was applied. For the multiplex PCR, a mixture combining 60 forward primers for TCR Vbeta segments and 13 reverse primers for TCR Jbeta segments was used. Not all clones reach the TCRdb copy of this immuneACCESS table, which keeps in-frame sequences only. Checked studies attribute under half of the gap to unresolved V genes and leave the rest unexplained. A total of about 95,000 clones appear in this sample, about 71% of them only once. The ten most abundant clones make up about 7.7% of the sample. Material for sequencing was PBMCs. The receptor set was obtained from a man in his sixties in good health and CMV-seronegative.

The rearrangement links TRBV4-1 to TRBJ1-4, with 9 bases fitting TRBD1. CDR1 and CDR2 from the germline V gene are MGHRA and YSYEKL. This CDR3 contains 19 residues. The V and J ends lost 0 bases and 3 bases, in that order; junction bases with no gene match: 11. The CDR3 sequence is CASSQEMATGGEPNEKLFF. CDR3 nucleotide sequence: TGCGCCAGCAGCCAAGAAATGGCGACAGGGGGGGAACCTAATGAAAAACTGTTTTTT.

The rearrangement links TRBV12-5 to TRBJ1-5; 11 bases fit TRBD1. This CDR3 comprises 13 residues. CDR1 LGHNT and CDR2 FRNRAP come from the germline V gene. Germline trimming cut 5 bases from V and 10 bases from J; bases unmatched to any gene: 4. CDR3 sequence: CASGRTGGIPQHF. CDR3 sequence (DNA): TGTGCTAGTGGTCGGACAGGGGGCATCCCCCAGCATTTT.

The chain uses TRBV5-4 and TRBJ2-7; TRBD2 matches at 8 bases. Germline V gives CDR1 SGHNT, CDR2 YYREEE (reference sequence). The CDR3 runs 14 residues. V shed 1 base, J shed 6 bases, and the junction held 6 bases outside the gene matches. The chain's CDR3 is CASSLSRGALEQYF. DNA of the CDR3: TGTGCCAGCAGCTTGTCGCGGGGGGCCCTCGAGCAGTACTTC.

The chain has TRBV7-7 and TRBJ2-7; 11 bases are a match to TRBD2. Trimming cost V 6 bases and J 6 bases; bases outside gene matches: 4. The CDR3 sequence is 13 residues long. Germline assignment: CDR1 SSHAT and CDR2 FNYEAQ (reference sequence). DNA of the CDR3: TGTGCCAGCAGTATAGCGGGAGGGCTCGAGCAGTACTTC. Amino acid sequence: CASSIAGGLEQYF.

This clone turned up a few times. An end of the junction differs from the germline gene, which may be a read error. The chain is built from TRBV7-9 and TRBJ1-5; TRBD1 agrees at 8 bases. Germline-derived CDR1 and CDR2 are SEHNR and FQNEAQ (reference sequence). The CDR3 is 14 amino acids. The CDR3 sequence: CSSSLQGGSQPQHF. CDR3 in DNA: TGTTCCAGCAGTTTACAGGGGGGTAGTCAGCCCCAGCATTTT.

The chain has TRBV6-1 and TRBJ1-1, with 8 bases that match TRBD1. V lost 3 bases to trimming and J lost 6 bases; unmatched junction nucleotides: 3. The CDR3 is 13 residues long. Germline-derived CDR1 and CDR2 are MNHNS and SASEGT. Here the CDR3 reads CASSERQGSEAFF. DNA for the CDR3: TGTGCCAGCAGTGAGCGACAGGGGTCTGAAGCTTTCTTT.

In this sample, this clone turned up once. The CDR3 is CASSGRGSGNTIYF. Here the CDR3 DNA reads TGTGCCAGCAGCGGAAGGGGGTCTGGAAACACCATATATTTT. The chain recombines TRBV5-4 with TRBJ1-3; maybe TRBD1 (6 bases). This CDR3 contains 14 residues. Trimming left V 4 bases short and J 1 base short, with 9 bases between. Germline CDR1 is SGHNT and CDR2 is YYREEE (reference sequence).

This rearrangement joins TRBV25-1 to TRBJ2-3; the D gene is possibly TRBD2 (6 bases). Trimming cost V 1 base and J 2 bases, with 7 bases left between them. This CDR3 is 14 amino acids long. Germline V gene data show CDR1 as MGHDK and CDR2 as SYGVNS. In DNA, the CDR3 is TGTGCCAGCAGTGAATCGGGAGTCACAGATACGCAGTATTTT. Its protein is CASSESGVTDTQYF.

The chain uses TRBV7-2 and TRBJ2-7, with 8 bases lining up with TRBD1. The germline V gene has CDR1 SGHTA and CDR2 FQGNSA. V lost 4 bases and J lost 0; bases outside the gene matches: 8. CDR3 length: 16 amino acids. The CDR3 DNA reads as TGTGCCAGCAGCTCAGCGACCGGGACAGGCTCCTACGAGCAGTACTTC. Its protein product is CASSSATGTGSYEQYF.

The chain carries TRBV9 and TRBJ2-7; 8 nucleotides match TRBD2. The CDR3 extends over 15 amino acids. J gave up 6 bases and V 2 bases, and 10 bases lay outside the gene matches. Per the germline V gene, CDR1 is SGDLS and CDR2 is YYNGEE. The CDR3 DNA is TGTGCCAGCAGCGTCCCTCGCGGGGGGTTGGGCGAGCAGTACTTC. Protein sequence: CASSVPRGGLGEQYF.

The V call is TRBV4-3, the J call TRBJ2-7; D remains ambiguous. The germline V gene encodes CDR1 LGHNA and CDR2 YSLEER. This CDR3 is built from 18 residues. The V end was cut by 0 bases, the J end by 0 bases, with 18 bases between. The CDR3 bases are TGCGCCAGCAGCCAAGAACCAACCTACTCGAGTCCCTCCTACGAGCAGTACTTC. It specifies CASSQEPTYSSPSYEQYF.

There are a few counts of this clone. The chain combines TRBV6-5 with TRBJ2-7; TRBD1 aligns across 7 bases. J lost 2 bases, V lost 6 bases, and 7 bases had no gene match. Germline V gene data show CDR1 as MNHEY and CDR2 as SVGAGI. This CDR3 comprises 14 residues. The DNA of the CDR3 is TGTGCCAGCAGGCAACCGGGACAGACCTACGAGCAGTACTTC. Translated: CASRQPGQTYEQYF.

The genes are TRBV6-4 and TRBJ2-1; 8 nucleotides agree with TRBD2. Germline CDR1 is MRHNA and CDR2 is SNTAGT. The CDR3 is 15 residues long. Losses at the gene ends were 4 bases for V and 0 bases for J; bases not matched to a gene: 2. CDR3 nucleotide sequence: TGTGCCAGCAGTGGGAGCGGGAGCTCCTACAATGAGCAGTTCTTC. This encodes CASSGSGSSYNEQFF.